The TCR beta chain described here comes from a study of PD-1 blockade in mismatch repair-deficient tumors (TCRdb year 2017). In terms of the full investigation: The trial enrolled fewer than 90 consecutive patients with 12 to 13 mismatch repair-deficient cancer types between 2013 and 2016, all previously treated and progressing. Deep sequencing of TCR CDR3 regions was used to track tumor-associated T cell clones in peripheral blood of patients responding to PD-1 blockade. Study-wide findings and limitations: After pembrolizumab, tumor-resident clones, which were often undetectable in blood before treatment, expanded rapidly and then contracted, generally ahead of radiologic responses.

A remark on this clone: Its recognized antigen is unknown. No base quality information exists; no much larger clone differs at one position.

For each enrolled patient, mismatch repair deficiency was established using either polymerase chain reaction or immunohistochemistry. TCR sequencing was carried out for three patients who responded to pembrolizumab therapy. The phase II trial prospectively tested pembrolizumab PD-1 blockade in advanced mismatch repair-deficient cancers regardless of tissue of origin. Peripheral blood T cell samples were collected serially, before PD-1 blockade began and at several time points afterward. Blood sampling times were expressed in weeks after the first pembrolizumab dose. The library was made by the immunoSEQ multiplex PCR assay. TCRdb limited this immuneACCESS table to in-frame rearrangements with V and J called. A share of clones is missing; checked studies link under half to unresolved V genes, and the rest is unexplained. The sample includes 39,000 or so clones, with roughly 84% observed a single time. Together, the top ten hold more than 1% of the sample.

The germline V and J ends show losses of 1 base and 6 bases respectively, and no gene match explains 1 base of the junction. In the germline V gene, CDR1 corresponds to SGDLS and CDR2 to YYNGEE. From cysteine to phenylalanine, the CDR3 is 14 amino acids long. The only DNA kept is the CDR3, 42 bases in frame from the first base. Sequences were derived from PBMCs, sampled roughly 40 weeks after starting pembrolizumab. The V gene is TRBV9 and the J gene is TRBJ2-1; 10 central nucleotides agree with TRBD2. This sequence originates from an adult with mismatch repair-deficient cancer. This receptor carries the CDR3 CASSVRTSGNEQFF. The sequenced DNA: TGTGCCAGCAGCGTACGGACTAGCGGCAATGAGCAGTTCTTC. Full variable domain (CDR3 extended with the reference TRBV9 and TRBJ2-1 proteins): DSGVTQTPKHLITATGQRVTLRCSPRSGDLSVYWYQQSLDQGLQFLIQYYNGEERAKGNILERFSAQQFPDLHSELNLSSLELGDSALYFCASSVRTSGNEQFFGPGTRLTVL.